These 6 T cell receptor beta chains share one sample of origin, sequenced in a study of PD-1 blockade in classical Hodgkin lymphoma. The repertoire was sequenced with immunoSEQ multiplex PCR; TCRdb's copy has only in-frame clones and lacks some. The table records about 30,000 clones, approximately 81% of them present only once. Relapse after autologous stem cell transplantation occurred in every patient, and brentuximab vedotin exposure varied. Sequenced here: peripheral blood mononuclear cells (PBMCs), sampled before the second cycle of nivolumab. All receptors come from a human donor with classical Hodgkin lymphoma.

The chain links TRBV5-8 to TRBJ2-5, with D tentatively TRBD2 (5 bases). Germline V lookup: CDR1 SGHTS, CDR2 YDEGEE. V was cut by 4 bases and J by 4 bases, with 17 bases left in between. The CDR3 covers 15 residues. CDR3 DNA sequence: TGTGCCAGCAGCCGGGGTCTTTCAGGAGCAGAGACCCAGTACTTC. It translates to CASSRGLSGAETQYF.

This clone has a handful of counts. V gene TRBV19 combines with J gene TRBJ2-7, with D uncertain. Germline CDR1 reads LNHDA; CDR2 reads SQIVND (reference sequence). This CDR3 spans 13 amino acids. V dropped 4 bases and J dropped 3 bases, with 10 bases sitting between them. CDR3 sequence: CASSTSAGYEQYF. The CDR3, as DNA: TGTGCCAGTAGTACCTCGGCAGGCTACGAGCAGTACTTC.

The gene calls are TRBV6-6 and TRBJ1-6; D may be TRBD1 (5 bases). Trimming stripped 6 bases from V and 8 bases from J, with 11 bases between. The germline CDR1 and CDR2 sequences are MNHNY and SVGAGI (reference sequence). The CDR3 spans 13 residues. As DNA, the CDR3 is TGTGCCAGCAGGTACGGAGGGGATTCACCCCTCCACTTT. It translates to CASRYGGDSPLHF.

The genes are TRBV7-2 and TRBJ2-7; either TRBD1 or TRBD2 may supply D (5 bases each). CDR3 length: 14 residues. The germline V and J ends were trimmed by 3 bases and 3 bases, with 12 bases remaining between them. Per germline, CDR1 SGHTA and CDR2 FQGNSA. CDR3 sequence (DNA): TGTGCCAGCAGCTTTGGGGGATATGGCTACGAGCAGTACTTC. Translating gives CASSFGGYGYEQYF.

This clone appeared once. The V call is TRBV5-6, the J call TRBJ2-3; D uncertain. The CDR3 has 14 residues. Trimming took off 2 bases at V and 2 bases at J, with 9 bases between the two ends. Germline lookup yields CDR1 SGHDT and CDR2 YYEEEE. The CDR3 sequence: CASSFYYFTDTQYF. CDR3 sequence (DNA): TGTGCCAGCAGCTTTTACTATTTCACAGATACGCAGTATTTT.

This clone came up a few times. This chain links TRBV30 with TRBJ1-6, with D hard to call. V was pared by 0 bases and J by 9 bases, with 3 bases between. Germline V CDR1 and CDR2: GTSNPN, SVGIG (reference sequence). This CDR3 has 11 amino acids. CDR3 sequence: CAWSVASPLHF. In DNA form, the CDR3 reads TGTGCCTGGAGTGTGGCTTCACCCCTCCACTTT.